The sequence of this TCR beta chain was determined in a study of T cell changes during pregnancy in multiple sclerosis. Sequencing was performed with immunoSEQ multiplex PCR; in TCRdb, only in-frame clones are kept and a portion is missing. The sample contains about 38,000 clones, about 90% of which appear only once. Trimming took 8 bases from V and 0 from J; bases not matched to a gene: 0. This CDR3 region has 12 residues. Germline lookup yields CDR1 MNHEY and CDR2 SVGAGI. This chain joins TRBV6-5 and TRBJ2-5; 7 bases line up with TRBD2. The receptor's source is a female donor in good health, enrolled as a control in a pregnancy study. The starting material was CD4+ T cells from peripheral blood mononuclear cells, obtained in the third trimester of pregnancy. In DNA form, the CDR3 reads TGTGCCAGCGGGGGGGACCAAGAGACCCAGTACTTC. Amino acid sequence: CASGGDQETQYF.